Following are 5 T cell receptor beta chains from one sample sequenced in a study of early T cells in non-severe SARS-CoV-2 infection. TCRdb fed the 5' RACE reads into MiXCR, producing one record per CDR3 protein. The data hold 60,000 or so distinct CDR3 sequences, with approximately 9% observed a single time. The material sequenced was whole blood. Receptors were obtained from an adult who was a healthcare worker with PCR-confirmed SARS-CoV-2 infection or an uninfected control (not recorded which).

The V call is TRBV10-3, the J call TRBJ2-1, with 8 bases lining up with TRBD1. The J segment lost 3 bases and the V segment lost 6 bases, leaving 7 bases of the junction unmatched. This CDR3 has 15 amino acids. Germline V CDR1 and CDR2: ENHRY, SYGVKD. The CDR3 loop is CAISPGQVLYNEQFF. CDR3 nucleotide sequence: TGTGCCATCAGCCCGGGACAGGTCCTCTACAATGAGCAGTTCTTC.

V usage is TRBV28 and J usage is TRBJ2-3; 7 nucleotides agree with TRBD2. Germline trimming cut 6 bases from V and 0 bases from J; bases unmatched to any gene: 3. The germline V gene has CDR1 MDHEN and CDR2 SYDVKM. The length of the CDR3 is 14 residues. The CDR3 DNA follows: TGTGCCAGCAGAAATAGCGGGAGCACAGATACGCAGTATTTT. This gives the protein CASRNSGSTDTQYF.

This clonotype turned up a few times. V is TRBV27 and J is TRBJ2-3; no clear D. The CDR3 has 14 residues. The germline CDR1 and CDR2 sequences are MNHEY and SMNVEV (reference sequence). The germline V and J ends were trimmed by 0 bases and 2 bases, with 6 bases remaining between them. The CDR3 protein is CASSLSRATDTQYF. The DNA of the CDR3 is TGTGCCAGCAGTTTATCGCGAGCCACAGATACGCAGTATTTT.

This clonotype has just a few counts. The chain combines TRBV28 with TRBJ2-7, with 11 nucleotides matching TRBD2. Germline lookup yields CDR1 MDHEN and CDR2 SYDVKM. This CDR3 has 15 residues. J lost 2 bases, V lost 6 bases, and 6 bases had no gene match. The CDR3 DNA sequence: TGTGCCAGCAGCGACACTAGCGGGAGTCCCTACGAGCAGTACTTC. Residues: CASSDTSGSPYEQYF. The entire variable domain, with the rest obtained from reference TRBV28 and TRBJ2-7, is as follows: DVKVTQSSRYLVKRTGEKVFLECVQDMDHENMFWYRQDPGLGLRLIYFSYDVKMKEKGDIPEGYSVSREKKERFSLILESASTNQTSMYLCASSDTSGSPYEQYFGPGTRLTVT.

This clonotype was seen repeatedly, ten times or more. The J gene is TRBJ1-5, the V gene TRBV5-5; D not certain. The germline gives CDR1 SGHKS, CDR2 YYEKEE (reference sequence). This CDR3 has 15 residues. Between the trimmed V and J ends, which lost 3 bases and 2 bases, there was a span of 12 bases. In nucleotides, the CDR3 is TGTGCCAGCAGCTCATCCCCGGGCCGCAATCAGCCCCAGCATTTT. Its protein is CASSSSPGRNQPQHF. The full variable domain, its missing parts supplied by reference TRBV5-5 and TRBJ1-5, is DAGVTQSPTHLIKTRGQQVTLRCSPISGHKSVSWYQQVLGQGPQFIFQYYEKEERGRGNFPDRFSARQFPNYSSELNVNALLLGDSALYLCASSSSPGRNQPQHFGDGTRLSIL.